This TCR beta chain was sequenced in a study of T cells in Graves' hyperthyroidism and ophthalmopathy (dated by TCRdb to the late 2010s). In the study overall: Peripheral blood samples were taken at the time of initial diagnosis, prior to any treatment. The paper reports TCR Vbeta CDR3 sequencing of more than 120 peripheral blood samples: around 45 ophthalmopathy, about 75 hyperthyroidism and around 17 progressor patients. An independent validation cohort of under 20 hyperthyroidism patients and about 16 patients who later progressed to ophthalmopathy tested prospective prediction of ophthalmopathy. The 100 discovery patients were randomly divided into training and test sets at a 7:3 ratio. After blood sampling, hyperthyroidism patients were treated with methimazole at a starting dose of 30 mg daily, and ophthalmopathy patients were treated with high-dose intravenous methylprednisolone. In addition, the study compared T-cell repertoires in thyroid tissue and in blood from over 5 Graves' hyperthyroidism patients. To identify TCR V-J signatures that set the groups apart, the researchers used a discovery cohort of 100 patients, made up of around 40 with Graves' ophthalmopathy and about 60 with stable Graves' hyperthyroidism.

Beyond this particular receptor, the publication reports: No statistical method was used to set the sample size in advance, and investigators knew the group allocation. In validation, the model predicted progression to ophthalmopathy with roughly 70% sensitivity and less than 80% specificity, a median of approximately 6.7 months before onset. Ophthalmopathy was separated from stable hyperthyroidism by a 13 V-J signature model, with over 85% sensitivity and about 81% specificity obtained in cross-validation and 80%/75% obtained in testing. Most expanded thyroid clonotypes (frequency above 0.001) were also found in blood, which suggests that blood repertoires may mirror thyroid immune responses.

The TCR beta CDR3 regions were amplified from RNA transcripts. The TCR CDR3 was subjected to a first round of RT-PCR using the HTBI primer set and the Qiagen OneStep RT-PCR kit. Libraries were constructed in a second round of multiplex PCR, after which size selection and purification were performed. Libraries were sequenced paired-end with 100 bp reads on an Illumina HiSeq2000. In the source study's methods: SOAPnuke was used to process the raw data, with reads discarded if the reads contained adapters or uncalled bases, had a mean Phred below 15, or lacked an exact constant-primer or identifier match. High-quality paired reads were merged using COPE v1.2.5, and each unique nucleotide sequence was defined as a clonotype. Clonotypes were aligned to IMGT TRBV, TRBD and TRBJ reference segments using MiTCR v1.1. Analysis was restricted to V-J combinations with a frequency above 0.0001, which covered roughly 99% of repertoires. A TCS score was defined as the ratio between F50 (clonal expansion) and ExV (chaos), using BLOSUM62-based TCRdist between CDR3 peptides within each V-J. Welch's t-statistics and random forest reduced around 550 V-J features to 10 to 15, which were used in a naive Bayes classifier (R e1071). TCRdb applied fastp at Q25 and MiXCR to the public reads, then kept only in-frame beta chains. For every CDR3 protein sequence, its rows merge into one entry that carries the most common genes and DNA. The V and J calls, along with clone size, are taken from TCRdb and not from the paper's own processing. In all, the sample holds 550,000 to 800,000 distinct CDR3 sequences, and approximately 15% of those were seen once. Roughly 16% of the sample goes to the ten largest clones.

Stable Graves' hyperthyroidism was defined as the absence of progression to ophthalmopathy over 18 months of follow-up. Hyperthyroidism patients were aged 18 to 65 years and newly diagnosed, with disease duration of less than 2 months. Patients with uncontrolled infections, other autoimmune diseases, pregnancy or lactation were excluded. Diagnoses were based on clinical symptoms, serum thyroxine and TRAb, thyroid ultrasound and orbital computed tomography. PBMCs were isolated from about 9 ml of fresh peripheral blood by Ficoll-Paque density gradient centrifugation. Trizol reagent was used to extract total RNA, and RNA quality was then checked on an Agilent 2100 Bioanalyzer. This clonotype was seen at least ten times. Its antigen target is currently unknown. The sample holds no much larger clone one base away, and base qualities are not on file. Based on the germline V gene (reference sequence), the CDR1 and CDR2 sequences are SEHNR and FQNEAQ. The germline V end is reduced by 5 bases and the J end by 1 base; junction bases left unmatched: 5. CDR3 length: 16 amino acids, cysteine to phenylalanine. The read is trimmed to its CDR3 DNA, 48 bases read in frame from base 1.

The specimen was blood. The clonotype originates from a man aged 45-65 years with Graves' hyperthyroidism. The rearrangement combines TRBV7-9 with TRBJ2-3, with 11 junctional bases fitting TRBD2. For the CDR3, the sequence is CASSTPGLAGTDTQYF. Here is the DNA: TGTGCCAGCAGCACGCCGGGACTAGCGGGCACAGATACGCAGTATTTT.